The rows below give T cell receptor beta chains drawn from one sample of a study of blood T cell repertoires in COVID-19. The assay was immunoSEQ multiplex PCR, and TCRdb's table has in-frame clones only and misses some. The sample has 200,000 to 250,000 clones, around 90% seen once. The sample was peripheral blood. These receptors originate from a man aged 55 to 70 who had recovered from COVID-19. CDR3s leave out the opening cysteine and the closing phenylalanine or tryptophan. The order of the fields is J gene, D gene, V gene, CDR3 protein. A D gene is named only where the DNA matches it firmly.

j_call: TRBJ1-2; d_call: NA; v_call: TRBV30; cdr3_aa: AWTGWEHNYGYT
j_call: TRBJ2-2; d_call: NA; v_call: TRBV2; cdr3_aa: ASFGVTGELF
j_call: TRBJ1-1; d_call: NA; v_call: TRBV2; cdr3_aa: ASTTEKGLPEAF
j_call: TRBJ2-7; d_call: TRBD2; v_call: TRBV27; cdr3_aa: ASTKGGGRALHEQY
j_call: TRBJ1-2; d_call: TRBD1; v_call: TRBV6-2/TRBV6-3; cdr3_aa: ASSRPGQGVNGYT
j_call: TRBJ1-2; d_call: NA; v_call: TRBV28; cdr3_aa: ASSRGINYGYT
j_call: TRBJ1-6; d_call: NA; v_call: TRBV3-1/TRBV3-2; cdr3_aa: ASSPLDSSGSPLH
j_call: TRBJ2-3; d_call: TRBD2; v_call: TRBV5-1; cdr3_aa: ASSPGLAGARTDTQY
j_call: TRBJ1-2; d_call: TRBD1; v_call: TRBV3-1/TRBV3-2; cdr3_aa: ASSQAWDRGYT
j_call: TRBJ2-7; d_call: TRBD1; v_call: TRBV7-9; cdr3_aa: ASSRAGDRSSYEQY
j_call: TRBJ2-3; d_call: NA; v_call: TRBV5-1; cdr3_aa: ASNWGTSTDTQY
j_call: TRBJ2-7; d_call: NA; v_call: TRBV19; cdr3_aa: ASSMEARGSYEQY
j_call: TRBJ2-5; d_call: TRBD2; v_call: TRBV19; cdr3_aa: ASKGTSSIETQY
j_call: TRBJ1-2; d_call: TRBD1; v_call: TRBV7-2; cdr3_aa: ASSLGSPRTGDGYT
j_call: TRBJ2-5; d_call: TRBD2; v_call: TRBV2; cdr3_aa: ASRDQRGGVETQY
j_call: TRBJ1-1; d_call: NA; v_call: TRBV19; cdr3_aa: ASSYGPNTEAF
j_call: TRBJ2-3; d_call: NA; v_call: TRBV11-3; cdr3_aa: ASSPDSTDTQY
j_call: TRBJ2-1; d_call: TRBD1; v_call: TRBV6-4; cdr3_aa: ASSVTGGNEQF
j_call: TRBJ1-6; d_call: TRBD1; v_call: TRBV28; cdr3_aa: ASTQGQGRTLH
j_call: TRBJ1-2; d_call: TRBD1; v_call: TRBV19; cdr3_aa: ASSGDRRSALD
j_call: TRBJ1-6; d_call: NA; v_call: TRBV4-2; cdr3_aa: ASSQGGPFRQVYSPLH
j_call: TRBJ2-7; d_call: NA; v_call: TRBV6-5; cdr3_aa: ASFNGRAYEQY
j_call: TRBJ2-3; d_call: NA; v_call: TRBV4-1; cdr3_aa: ASSLGGVADTQY
j_call: TRBJ2-5; d_call: TRBD1; v_call: TRBV3-1/TRBV3-2; cdr3_aa: ASSQGDRGVGKTQY
j_call: TRBJ2-2; d_call: NA; v_call: TRBV7-8; cdr3_aa: ASSQSGQGRTGELF
j_call: TRBJ2-5; d_call: TRBD2; v_call: TRBV28; cdr3_aa: ASSFYSGIETQY
j_call: TRBJ1-2; d_call: NA; v_call: TRBV19; cdr3_aa: ASSIVGGTGRNYGYT
j_call: TRBJ2-1; d_call: NA; v_call: TRBV6-2/TRBV6-3; cdr3_aa: ASSHGGEQF
j_call: TRBJ1-1; d_call: TRBD1; v_call: TRBV7-2; cdr3_aa: ASSSFRQGAAEAF
j_call: TRBJ2-2; d_call: NA; v_call: TRBV30; cdr3_aa: AWNGNTGELF
j_call: TRBJ1-3; d_call: TRBD1; v_call: TRBV24-1; cdr3_aa: ATRGDRGNTIY
j_call: TRBJ1-4; d_call: NA; v_call: TRBV5-1; cdr3_aa: ATSFQGGANEKLF
j_call: TRBJ2-4; d_call: TRBD1; v_call: TRBV5-4; cdr3_aa: ASSLQDRADIQY
j_call: TRBJ2-1; d_call: NA; v_call: TRBV5-6; cdr3_aa: ASTRGQGSNEQF
j_call: TRBJ2-2; d_call: TRBD2; v_call: TRBV5-6; cdr3_aa: ASSRGEYTGELF
j_call: TRBJ2-4; d_call: NA; v_call: TRBV12-3/TRBV12-4; cdr3_aa: ASSPSKGNIQY
j_call: TRBJ2-7; d_call: TRBD1; v_call: TRBV19; cdr3_aa: ASSIMGTGDPEQY
j_call: TRBJ2-3; d_call: NA; v_call: TRBV7-2; cdr3_aa: ASSLAGSGTDTQY
j_call: TRBJ2-1; d_call: NA; v_call: TRBV5-4; cdr3_aa: ATGGKRLNEQF
j_call: TRBJ2-2; d_call: TRBD2; v_call: TRBV4-1; cdr3_aa: ASSQAVTSGDNTGELF
j_call: TRBJ2-3; d_call: NA; v_call: TRBV19; cdr3_aa: ASSRGWGTDTQY
j_call: TRBJ1-1; d_call: TRBD1; v_call: TRBV7-9; cdr3_aa: ASSLGQGLSNTEAF
j_call: TRBJ2-1; d_call: NA; v_call: TRBV4-1; cdr3_aa: ASSQDPVAAEQF
j_call: TRBJ2-1; d_call: NA; v_call: TRBV5-1; cdr3_aa: ASSLEGTLNEQF
j_call: TRBJ2-5; d_call: NA; v_call: TRBV7-9; cdr3_aa: ASVIGVQETQY
j_call: TRBJ2-3; d_call: NA; v_call: TRBV2; cdr3_aa: ASVGSGRTTDTQY
j_call: TRBJ2-3; d_call: NA; v_call: TRBV12-5; cdr3_aa: ASGPSTDTQY
j_call: TRBJ2-7; d_call: TRBD2; v_call: TRBV5-1; cdr3_aa: ASATSGSLREQY
j_call: TRBJ2-7; d_call: NA; v_call: TRBV9; cdr3_aa: ASSPTFPGSHSYEQY
j_call: TRBJ2-7; d_call: TRBD2; v_call: TRBV6-5; cdr3_aa: ASSGLAGVNEQY
j_call: TRBJ2-3; d_call: TRBD2; v_call: TRBV10-3; cdr3_aa: AISDYKLAGVGDTQY
j_call: TRBJ1-1; d_call: TRBD1; v_call: TRBV6-4; cdr3_aa: ASRNTGGSNTEAF
j_call: TRBJ1-5; d_call: TRBD1; v_call: TRBV7-6; cdr3_aa: ASSVGTAGNQPQH
j_call: TRBJ1-1; d_call: NA; v_call: TRBV10-3; cdr3_aa: AISERQMNTEAF
j_call: TRBJ2-1; d_call: TRBD2; v_call: TRBV19; cdr3_aa: ASGGLAGVSYNEQF
j_call: TRBJ1-1; d_call: NA; v_call: TRBV5-4; cdr3_aa: ASSPGQNTEAF
j_call: TRBJ2-1; d_call: TRBD2; v_call: TRBV6-1; cdr3_aa: ASSAFYSGGKNEQF
j_call: TRBJ2-2; d_call: TRBD1; v_call: TRBV19; cdr3_aa: ASSRDYRDRTNTGELF
j_call: TRBJ1-2; d_call: TRBD1; v_call: TRBV10-3; cdr3_aa: AISPGTGDYGYT
j_call: TRBJ2-1; d_call: NA; v_call: TRBV28; cdr3_aa: ASSFRGSYNEQF